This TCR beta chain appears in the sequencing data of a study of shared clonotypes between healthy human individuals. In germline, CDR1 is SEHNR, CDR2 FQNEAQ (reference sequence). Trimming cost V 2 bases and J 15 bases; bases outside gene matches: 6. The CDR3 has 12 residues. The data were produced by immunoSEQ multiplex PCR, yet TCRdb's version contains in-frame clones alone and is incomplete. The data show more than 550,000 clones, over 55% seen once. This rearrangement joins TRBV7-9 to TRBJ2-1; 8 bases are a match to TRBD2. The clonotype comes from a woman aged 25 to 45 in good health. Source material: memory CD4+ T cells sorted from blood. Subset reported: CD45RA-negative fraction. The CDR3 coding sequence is TGTGCCAGCAGCTTAAGCGGGAGATTATGGTTCTTC. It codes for CASSLSGRLWFF.